This TCR beta chain was obtained from a study of blood T cell repertoires in COVID-19. In the original analysis: Nucleated cell counts were estimated from reference gene primer amplification. The protocol was immunoSEQ multiplex PCR, while the TCRdb copy is restricted to in-frame clones and leaves out a portion. V, J and clone size were drawn from that table, and D and trimming were deduced from the DNA. Of approximately 54,000 clones detected, roughly 82% appear once; the ten largest clones hold about 15%. V shed 3 bases and J shed 5 bases, with 10 bases lying between them. Germline CDR1 is SGHTA and CDR2 is FQGNSA. This CDR3 is 13 amino acids long.

V is TRBV7-2 and J is TRBJ2-5; D may be TRBD2 (5 bases). Sample: peripheral blood. The TCR sequence derives from a human donor in a cohort sampled during active COVID-19. Written as DNA, the CDR3 is TGTGCCAGCAGCTTTGCGGGTCGGGAGACCCAGTACTTC. This sequence encodes CASSFAGRETQYF.